This T cell receptor (beta chain) emerged from a study of OX40 agonist ivuxolimab in advanced cancers. A note on this clone: Its antigen is still unknown.

The study, taken as a whole, reports: In CD8+ T cells, expanded clones were on average more numerous than in CD4+. Among the lowest levels of clonal expansion were found in partial responders at 0.1-3.0 mg/kg.

Only in-frame clones appear in the TCRdb table, and some are missing; sequencing was by immunoSEQ multiplex PCR. There are tens of thousands of clones in the sample; roughly nine tenths occur only once, and 14% lies in the top ten. The sequence was collected from an adult with an advanced solid tumor such as melanoma, head and neck, liver or kidney cancer. The material sequenced was CD4+ or CD8+ T cells sorted from blood, taken in a trial of the OX40 agonist ivuxolimab.

CDR3 bases: TGTGCCAGCACCTATAAGACCGGGCAGGGGGACACTGAAGCTTTCTTT. Translating gives CASTYKTGQGDTEAFF. This sequence joins TRBV27 and TRBJ1-1; 7 nucleotides agree with TRBD1. Looked up from germline, CDR1 is MNHEY and CDR2 is SMNVEV (reference sequence). V gave up 7 bases and J gave up 3 bases; unmatched junction bases: 14. The CDR3 contains 16 residues.